This entry lists 2 T cell receptor beta chains sequenced from one sample in a study of cytomegalovirus exposure and HLA in healthy donors (dated by TCRdb to about 2017). Library preparation employed the immunoSEQ multiplex PCR assay. The multiplex PCR relied on a mix of 60 forward primers for TCR Vbeta segments and 13 reverse primers for TCR Jbeta segments. TCRdb obtained this table from immuneACCESS and retained in-frame rearrangements with V and J assigned. These tables miss some clones; where compared with another copy, unresolved V genes account for less than half of the shortfall, and the remainder is unexplained. The sample table contains some 170,000 clones; only one count was recorded for 70% of them. The top ten hold roughly 4.5% of the sample. Material: PBMCs. Every receptor here comes from a man between 18 and 29 years old in good health and CMV-seropositive.

This sequence joins TRBV6-1 and TRBJ2-7, with D hard to call. The CDR3 covers 14 residues. Germline V CDR1 and CDR2: MNHNS, SASEGT. Deletions cut 3 bases from V and 0 bases from J, with 9 bases between. The CDR3 nucleotides read TGTGCCAGCAGTGACCAGGCAGGCTCCTACGAGCAGTACGTC. Translating it yields CASSDQAGSYEQYV.

The genes are TRBV5-4 and TRBJ2-1; the match to TRBD2 covers 10 bases. Germline V gene lookup returns CDR1 SGHNT and CDR2 YYREEE (reference sequence). V gave up 1 base and J gave up 4 bases; unmatched junction bases: 2. The CDR3 has 15 residues. The CDR3 coding sequence is TGTGCCAGCAGCTTGACTAGCGGGACTTACAATGAGCAGTTCTTC. It specifies CASSLTSGTYNEQFF.